This T cell receptor beta chain comes out of a study of shared clonotypes between healthy human individuals. Study details: Per donor, CD8 memory used one plate, CD8 naive used two, CD4 memory used three and CD4 naive used three.

Per sorted-subset replicate PCR, input was roughly 200 ng DNA, representing 30,000 or so T cell genomes. The method was immunoSEQ multiplex PCR; TCRdb's version includes in-frame clones alone and lacks a portion of them. The sample comprises under 550,000 clones, about 95% of which are singletons, and about 0.057% rests with the top ten. Per the germline V gene, CDR1 is SGHRS and CDR2 is YFSETQ. With V trimmed by 0 bases and J by 1 base, 2 bases remained unmatched. CDR3 size: 15 residues. The rearrangement links TRBV5-1 to TRBJ2-5, with 8 nucleotides matching TRBD2. Sequenced sample: naive CD4+ T cells sorted from blood. Subset: CD45RA+ positively selected. The receptor's source is a young woman in good health. The CDR3 DNA reads as TGCGCCAGCAGCTTGGGAGGACTAGCCCAAGAGACCCAGTACTTC. Protein product: CASSLGGLAQETQYF.